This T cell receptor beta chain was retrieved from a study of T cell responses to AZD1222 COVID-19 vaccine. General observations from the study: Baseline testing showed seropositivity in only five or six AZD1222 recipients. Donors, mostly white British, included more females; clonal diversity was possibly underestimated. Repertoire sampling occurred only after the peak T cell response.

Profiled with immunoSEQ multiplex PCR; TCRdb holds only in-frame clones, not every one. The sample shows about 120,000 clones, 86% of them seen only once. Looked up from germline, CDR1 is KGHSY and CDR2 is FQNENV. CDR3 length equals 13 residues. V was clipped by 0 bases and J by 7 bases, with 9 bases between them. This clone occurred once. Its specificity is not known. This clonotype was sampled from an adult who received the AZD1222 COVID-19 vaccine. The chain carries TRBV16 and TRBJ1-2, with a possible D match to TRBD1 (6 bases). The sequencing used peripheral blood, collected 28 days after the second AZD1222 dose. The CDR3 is CASSQSDSFGYTF. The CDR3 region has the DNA TGTGCCAGCAGCCAATCGGACAGCTTTGGCTACACCTTC.